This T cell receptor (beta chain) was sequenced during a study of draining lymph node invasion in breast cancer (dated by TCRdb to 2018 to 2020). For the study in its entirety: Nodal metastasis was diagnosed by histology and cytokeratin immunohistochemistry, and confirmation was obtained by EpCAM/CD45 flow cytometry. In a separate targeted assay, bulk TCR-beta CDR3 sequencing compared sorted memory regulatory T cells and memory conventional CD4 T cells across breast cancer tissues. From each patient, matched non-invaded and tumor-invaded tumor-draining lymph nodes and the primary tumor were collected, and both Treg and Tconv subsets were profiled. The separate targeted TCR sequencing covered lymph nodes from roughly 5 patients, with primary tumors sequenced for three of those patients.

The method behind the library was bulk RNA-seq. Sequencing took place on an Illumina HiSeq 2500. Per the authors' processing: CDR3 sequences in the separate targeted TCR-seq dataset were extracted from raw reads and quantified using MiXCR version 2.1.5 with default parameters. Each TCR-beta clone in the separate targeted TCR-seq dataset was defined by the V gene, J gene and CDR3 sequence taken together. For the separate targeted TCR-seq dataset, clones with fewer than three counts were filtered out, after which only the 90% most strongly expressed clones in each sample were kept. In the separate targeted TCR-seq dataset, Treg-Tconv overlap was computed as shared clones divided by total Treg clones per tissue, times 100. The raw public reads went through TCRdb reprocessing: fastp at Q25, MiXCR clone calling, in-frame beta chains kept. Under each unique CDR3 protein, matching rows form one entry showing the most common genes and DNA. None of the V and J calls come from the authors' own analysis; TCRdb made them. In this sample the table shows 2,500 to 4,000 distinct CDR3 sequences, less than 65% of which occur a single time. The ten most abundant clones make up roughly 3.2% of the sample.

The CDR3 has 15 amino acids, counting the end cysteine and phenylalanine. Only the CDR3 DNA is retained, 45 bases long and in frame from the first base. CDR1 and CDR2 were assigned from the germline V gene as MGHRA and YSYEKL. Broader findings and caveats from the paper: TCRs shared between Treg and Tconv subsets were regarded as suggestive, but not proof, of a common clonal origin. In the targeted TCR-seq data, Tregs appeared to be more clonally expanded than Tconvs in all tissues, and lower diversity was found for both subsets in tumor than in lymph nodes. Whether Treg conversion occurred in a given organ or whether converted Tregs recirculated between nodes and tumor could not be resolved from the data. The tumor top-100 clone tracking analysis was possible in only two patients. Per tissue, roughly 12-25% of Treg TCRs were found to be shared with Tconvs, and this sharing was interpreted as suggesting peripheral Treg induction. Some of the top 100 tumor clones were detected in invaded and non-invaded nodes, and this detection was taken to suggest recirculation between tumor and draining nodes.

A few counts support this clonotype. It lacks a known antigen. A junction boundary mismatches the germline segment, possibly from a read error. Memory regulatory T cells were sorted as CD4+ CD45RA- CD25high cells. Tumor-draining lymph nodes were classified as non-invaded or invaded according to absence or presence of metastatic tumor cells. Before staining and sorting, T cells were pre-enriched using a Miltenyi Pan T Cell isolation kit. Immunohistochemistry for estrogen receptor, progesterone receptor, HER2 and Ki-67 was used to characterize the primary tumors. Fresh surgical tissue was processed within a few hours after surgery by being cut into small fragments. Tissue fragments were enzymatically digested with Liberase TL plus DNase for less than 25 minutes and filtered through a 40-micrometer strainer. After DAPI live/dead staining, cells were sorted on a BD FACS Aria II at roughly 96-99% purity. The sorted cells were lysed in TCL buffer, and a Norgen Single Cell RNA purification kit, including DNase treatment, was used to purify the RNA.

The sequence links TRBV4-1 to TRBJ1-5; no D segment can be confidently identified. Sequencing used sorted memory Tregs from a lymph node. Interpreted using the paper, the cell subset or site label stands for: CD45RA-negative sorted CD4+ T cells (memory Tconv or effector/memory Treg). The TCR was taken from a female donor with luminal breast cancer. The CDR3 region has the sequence CASRQEAVSNQPQHF. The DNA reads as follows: TGCGCCAGCAGACAAGAGGCAGTATCAAATCAGCCCCAGCATTTT.